Listed below are T cell receptor beta chains from one sample, sequenced in a study of cytomegalovirus exposure and HLA in healthy donors. Profiled with immunoSEQ multiplex PCR; TCRdb holds only in-frame clones, not every one. This repertoire comprises roughly 190,000 clones; its ten largest clones make up 0.7% to 1%. What was sequenced was PBMCs. The receptors derive from a young woman in good health and CMV-seropositive. The CDR3 runs from the conserved cysteine through the conserved F or W. Each record gives: J gene, D gene, V gene, CDR3 DNA, CDR3 protein. The D gene is left open where the match is weak.

j_call: TRBJ2-5; d_call: -; v_call: TRBV11-3; cdr3_nt: TGTGCCAGCAGTCCCGGACAGCAAGAGACCCAGTACTTC; cdr3_aa: CASSPGQQETQYF
j_call: TRBJ2-7; d_call: TRBD2; v_call: TRBV10-3; cdr3_nt: TGTGCCATCAGTGAGTCTCTAGCGGGGGGGAGCTCCTACGAGCAGTACTTC; cdr3_aa: CAISESLAGGSSYEQYF
j_call: TRBJ1-2; d_call: -; v_call: TRBV30; cdr3_nt: TGTGCCTGGAGTTTATCTAACTATGGCTACACCTTC; cdr3_aa: CAWSLSNYGYTF
j_call: TRBJ1-2; d_call: TRBD1; v_call: TRBV30; cdr3_nt: TGTGCCTGGAGCCCGGGGACAGCCTATGGCTACACCTTC; cdr3_aa: CAWSPGTAYGYTF
j_call: TRBJ2-7; d_call: -; v_call: TRBV30; cdr3_nt: TGTGCCTGGAAACAGGTCTGGGACTTGAGCTCCTACGAGCAGTACTTC; cdr3_aa: CAWKQVWDLSSYEQYF
j_call: TRBJ2-7; d_call: -; v_call: TRBV4-1; cdr3_nt: TGCGCCAGCAGCCAACCTCTTACAGGGAGCTCCTACGAGCAGTACTTC; cdr3_aa: CASSQPLTGSSYEQYF
j_call: TRBJ1-1; d_call: TRBD1; v_call: TRBV2; cdr3_nt: TGTGCCAGCAGTCAGGGGGCAGTGGCAGCTTTCTTT; cdr3_aa: CASSQGAVAAFF
j_call: TRBJ2-7; d_call: TRBD1; v_call: TRBV4-1; cdr3_nt: TGCGCCAGCAGCCAAGGTAGGGGGCTTTACGAGCAGTACTTC; cdr3_aa: CASSQGRGLYEQYF
j_call: TRBJ2-7; d_call: -; v_call: TRBV4-1; cdr3_nt: TGCGCCAGCAGCGATGAGGGCTACGAGCAGTACTTC; cdr3_aa: CASSDEGYEQYF
j_call: TRBJ2-7; d_call: TRBD2; v_call: TRBV19; cdr3_nt: TGTGCCAGTAGTCAACGGCGGACTAGCGTAACCTACGAGCAGTACTTC; cdr3_aa: CASSQRRTSVTYEQYF